The T cell receptor beta chain described here comes from a study of cytomegalovirus exposure and HLA in healthy donors. As for the study in general: Early on, a data release was issued that held roughly 80 million unique TCRs from HLA-typed donors.

As to this clone: Its antigen is not identified.

Study findings and constraints: At a 0.05 false discovery rate, a later analysis found about 17,000 TCR beta sequences to be associated with HLA alleles.

Trimming left V 4 bases short and J 1 base short, with 13 bases between. This CDR3 comprises 15 residues. CDR1 and CDR2 (germline): SGHRS, YFSETQ. PCR involved 60 Vbeta and 13 Jbeta primers. TCRdb's table, derived via immunoSEQ multiplex PCR, lists solely in-frame clones and lacks some. The repertoire includes about 110,000 clones, roughly 82% of them detected once, and roughly 2.6% sits in the top ten. The origin of this receptor is a man younger than 45 in good health and CMV-seropositive. The V and J genes are TRBV5-1 and TRBJ2-3, with a weak D call TRBD1 (5 bases). The sequencing sample was made of PBMCs. DNA of the CDR3: TGCGCCAGCAGCCTGCTTGGACAAGGCACAGATACGCAGTATTTT. Its translation: CASSLLGQGTDTQYF.